The 20 T cell receptor beta chains presented below share a single source sample, sequenced in a study of shared clonotypes between healthy human individuals. The assay was immunoSEQ multiplex PCR, and TCRdb's table has in-frame clones only and misses some. Among 780,000 or so clones listed, roughly 72% were seen once. The material sequenced was memory CD4+ T cells sorted from blood. Subset defined: CD45RA-negative fraction. The receptors derive from a woman aged 25-40 years in good health.

This chain links TRBV5-1 with TRBJ1-4; D not resolved. This CDR3 contains 15 residues. V was pared by 0 bases and J by 10 bases, with 16 bases between. CDR1 and CDR2 (germline): SGHRS, YFSETQ. Here the CDR3 DNA reads TGCGCCAGCAGCTTGGAATCTTCGGCCTCCACAAAACTGTTTTTT. Its protein is CASSLESSASTKLFF.

Turning to this clone: Different DNA sequences within this sample yield the same CDR3. The gene calls are TRBV28 and TRBJ1-2; D remains unclear. The length of the CDR3 is 12 residues. Trimming cost V 6 bases and J 4 bases, with 9 bases left between them. The germline CDR1 and CDR2 sequences are MDHEN and SYDVKM. CDR3: CASSPSSYGYTF. CDR3 DNA sequence: TGTGCCAGCAGCCCCTCAAGCTATGGCTACACCTTC.

The chain employs TRBV28 and TRBJ1-2; unclear D gene. Trimming stripped 1 base from V and 3 bases from J, with 6 bases between. Germline V gene lookup returns CDR1 MDHEN and CDR2 SYDVKM. The CDR3 consists of 13 residues. DNA for the CDR3: TGTGCCAGCAGTTTATTCGTGGACTATGGCTACACCTTC. Amino acids: CASSLFVDYGYTF.

This clone showed up many times. J is TRBJ2-1 and V is TRBV7-8, with D hard to call. CDR1 and CDR2 (germline): SGHVS, FQNEAQ. The CDR3 consists of 13 residues. The V end lost 0 bases, the J end lost 5 bases, and 5 bases lay between the germline ends. The DNA for the CDR3 is TGTGCCAGCAGCTTAGCGTTCGACAATGAGCAGTTCTTC. Translating gives CASSLAFDNEQFF.

With regard to this clone: Different DNA sequences within this sample yield the same CDR3. The rearrangement links TRBV5-6 to TRBJ1-1, with 8 bases that match TRBD1. The V and J ends lost 4 bases and 4 bases, in that order; junction bases with no gene match: 3. Germline CDR1 and CDR2: SGHDT and YYEEEE. CDR3 length: 13 amino acids. The CDR3 region is CASSLQGGTEAFF. CDR3 nucleotides: TGTGCCAGCAGCCTACAGGGGGGCACTGAAGCTTTCTTT.

The V and J genes are TRBV6-7 and TRBJ1-2; 8 bases match TRBD1. TRBV6-7 is an open reading frame whose function is uncertain. The CDR3 covers 17 residues. Losses at the gene ends were 5 bases for V and 5 bases for J; bases not matched to a gene: 16. The CDR3 spells CASSPEWTGPFPYGYTF. The DNA of the CDR3 is TGTGCCAGCAGTCCTGAATGGACAGGGCCTTTTCCTTATGGCTACACCTTC.

The gene calls are TRBV28 and TRBJ1-1, with D uncertain. Trimming stripped 4 bases from V and 4 bases from J, with 7 bases between. CDR3 length: 12 amino acids. Germline V gene data show CDR1 as MDHEN and CDR2 as SYDVKM. CDR3 in amino acids: CASSWSGTEAFF. As DNA, the CDR3 is TGTGCCAGCAGTTGGAGTGGCACTGAAGCTTTCTTT.

A single count supports this clone. The V gene is TRBV6-6, the J gene TRBJ2-7; 8 bases agree with TRBD1. Germline CDR1 MNHNY, CDR2 SVGAGI (reference sequence). This CDR3 contains 14 residues. The V segment lost 5 bases and the J segment 4 bases; nucleotides outside the gene matches: 7. The CDR3 DNA reads as TGTGCCAGCAGTCCCCGACAGGGGCCATACGAGCAGTACTTC. It yields the protein CASSPRQGPYEQYF.

This clone was picked up a small number of times. This rearrangement joins TRBV28 to TRBJ1-1; no reliable D call. The V and J ends lost 1 base and 2 bases respectively, with 8 bases between them. Germline V CDR1 and CDR2: MDHEN, SYDVKM. This CDR3 has 14 amino acids. The CDR3: CASSLFSQNTEAFF. CDR3 coding DNA: TGTGCCAGCAGTTTATTTTCACAAAACACTGAAGCTTTCTTT.

The chain employs TRBV2 and TRBJ2-3; the D gene is possibly TRBD2 (5 bases). The germline CDR1 and CDR2 sequences are SNHLY and FYNNEI. V lost 9 bases and J lost 0, with 10 bases in between. The CDR3 contains 13 residues. The CDR3 protein is CASQRTSTDTQYF. Here the CDR3 DNA reads TGTGCCAGTCAAAGGACTAGCACAGATACGCAGTATTTT.

The J gene is TRBJ1-1, the V gene TRBV6-6; D gene unclear. The length of the CDR3 is 13 residues. Trimming stripped 4 bases from V and 6 bases from J, with 12 bases between. In germline, CDR1 is MNHNY, CDR2 SVGAGI (reference sequence). As DNA, the CDR3 is TGTGCCAGCAGTTGGTCGTGGGCCGCTGAAGCTTTCTTT. It codes for CASSWSWAAEAFF.

The chain combines TRBV2 with TRBJ2-5; 8 bases fit TRBD1. The CDR3 loop spans 16 amino acids. The V gene's germline CDR1 is SNHLY and CDR2 FYNNEI. V lost 2 bases, J lost 3 bases, and 8 bases stayed unmatched. This chain's CDR3 is CASSESRTGRKETQYF. CDR3 nucleotide sequence: TGTGCCAGCAGTGAATCAAGGACAGGGAGGAAAGAGACCCAGTACTTC.

This clone was seen only a few times. The V and J genes are TRBV7-6 and TRBJ1-2, with D perhaps matching TRBD1 (5 bases). The CDR3 length is 14 residues. The V gene lost 5 bases and the J gene lost 6 bases, with 16 bases spanning the gap. The germline V gene encodes CDR1 SGHVS and CDR2 FNYEAQ. The CDR3 here is CASSPGGARNGYTF. As DNA, the CDR3 is TGTGCCAGCAGCCCTGGTGGGGCTCGAAATGGCTACACCTTC.

This chain uses TRBV28 with TRBJ2-7; 7 nucleotides align to TRBD2. With V trimmed by 5 bases and J by 3 bases, 4 bases remained unmatched. CDR1 is MDHEN, CDR2 SYDVKM, per germline. The CDR3 length is 13 residues. Here the CDR3 reads CASSPGLYYEQYF. The DNA of the CDR3 is TGTGCCAGCAGTCCGGGACTATACTACGAGCAGTACTTC.

The chain combines TRBV11-2 with TRBJ2-5; TRBD1 is a possible D gene (5 bases). Germline CDR1 and CDR2: SGHAT and FQNNGV. Deletions cut 1 base from V and 1 base from J, with 10 bases between. This CDR3 is 15 amino acids long. The CDR3 here is CASSLAGQRQETQYF. The CDR3 coding sequence is TGTGCCAGCAGCTTAGCAGGGCAGCGCCAAGAGACCCAGTACTTC.

The chain links TRBV4-1 to TRBJ1-5; D gene ambiguous. Germline CDR1 reads MGHRA; CDR2 reads YSYEKL. This CDR3 is built from 17 residues. Deletions cut 1 base from V and 2 bases from J, with 15 bases between. In nucleotides, the CDR3 is TGCGCCAGCAGCCAAGTTTCTTACCCGCGGGGCAATCAGCCCCAGCATTTT. Its translation is CASSQVSYPRGNQPQHF.

This chain joins TRBV7-8 and TRBJ2-6; no reliable D call. Germline V gene data show CDR1 as SGHVS and CDR2 as FQNEAQ. The V end was cut by 1 base, the J end by 0 bases, with 16 bases between. The CDR3 runs to 19 residues. The CDR3 sequence is CASSLVAGARYSGANVLTF. As DNA, the CDR3 is TGTGCCAGCAGCTTAGTGGCAGGCGCAAGATACTCTGGGGCCAACGTCCTGACTTTC.

The rearrangement joins TRBV28 to TRBJ1-2; 7 bases map to TRBD1. After removal of 6 bases from V and 6 bases from J, the junction contained 10 bases not matched to a gene. CDR1 MDHEN and CDR2 SYDVKM come from the germline V gene. The CDR3 is 14 residues long. The CDR3 DNA follows: TGTGCCAGCAGCCAACAGACAGGGATCAATGGCTACACCTTC. It translates to CASSQQTGINGYTF.

This sequence joins TRBV5-6 and TRBJ2-1, with D uncertain. The V end was cut by 0 bases, the J end by 3 bases, with 13 bases between. This CDR3 has 16 amino acids. The V gene's germline CDR1 is SGHDT and CDR2 YYEEEE. CDR3 amino acids: CASSLVSKHYYNEQFF. The CDR3 bases are TGTGCCAGCAGCTTGGTATCCAAACACTACTACAATGAGCAGTTCTTC.

The chain recombines TRBV5-1 with TRBJ1-1; 8 positions agree with TRBD1. Germline V gene lookup returns CDR1 SGHRS and CDR2 YFSETQ. The CDR3 is 14 amino acids. The J segment lost 4 bases and the V segment lost 3 bases, leaving 5 bases of the junction unmatched. In nucleotides, the CDR3 is TGCGCCAGCAGCTCTGCAACAGGGGGCACTGAAGCTTTCTTT. It yields the protein CASSSATGGTEAFF.